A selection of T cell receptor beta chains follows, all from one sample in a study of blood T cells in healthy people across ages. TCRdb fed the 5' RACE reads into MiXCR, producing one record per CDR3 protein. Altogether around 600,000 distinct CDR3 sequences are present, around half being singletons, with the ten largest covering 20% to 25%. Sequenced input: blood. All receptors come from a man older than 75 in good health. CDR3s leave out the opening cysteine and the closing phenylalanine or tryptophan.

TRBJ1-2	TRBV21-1	AILNYPSGDRGDRGDYGYT
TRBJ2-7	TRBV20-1	SARFTGGDEQY
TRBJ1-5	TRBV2	ASNPGRWTPQH
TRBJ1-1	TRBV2	ASAGQGASNTEAF
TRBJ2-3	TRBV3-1	ASSPRRAGTDTQY
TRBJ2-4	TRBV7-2	ASSFDQGKNIQY
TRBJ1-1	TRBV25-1	ASSISSAGWGTEAF
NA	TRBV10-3	AISRAGARYEQY
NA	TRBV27	ASSLFGPYEQY
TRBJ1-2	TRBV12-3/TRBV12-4	ASNLGGAGYDYT
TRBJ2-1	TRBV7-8	ASSARLAGGQYNEQF
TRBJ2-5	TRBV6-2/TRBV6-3	ASSTALEREFRETQY
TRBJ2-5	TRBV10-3	AISESTRMGETQY
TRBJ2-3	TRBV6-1	ASSVRTSGRLTDTQY
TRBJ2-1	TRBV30	AWSRTSGDGEQF
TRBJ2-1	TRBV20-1	SAKREVGNEQF
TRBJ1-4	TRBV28	ASSPQSYEKLF
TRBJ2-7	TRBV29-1	SVVDRGTYEQY
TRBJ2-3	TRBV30	AWSPGVGVTDTQY
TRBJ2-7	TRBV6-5	ASSQDRGGPYEQY
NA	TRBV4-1	ASSQDGTGGETQY
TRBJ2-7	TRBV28	ASRRLAGPHYEQY
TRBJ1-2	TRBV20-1	SASQGSGYT
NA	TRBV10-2	ASRDDRGYEQY
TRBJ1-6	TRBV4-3	ASSQAGQGYNSPLH
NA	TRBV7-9	ASSSERGRETQY
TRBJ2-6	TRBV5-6	ASIETGLLSGANVLT
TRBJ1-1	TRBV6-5	ASSYDRVPMNTEAF
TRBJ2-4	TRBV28	ASSRTSPPQQY
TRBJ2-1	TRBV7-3	ASSLTGADEQF
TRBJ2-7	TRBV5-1	ASSPLGVPPYEQY
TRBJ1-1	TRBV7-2	ASSFSQGAAEAF
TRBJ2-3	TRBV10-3	AISEGSTDTLY
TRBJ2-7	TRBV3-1	ASSLSSAGANEQY
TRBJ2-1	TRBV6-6	ASRTGGAYNEQF
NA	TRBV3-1	ASSQSSGRGYEQY
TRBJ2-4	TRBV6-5	ASGSTQGAKNIQY
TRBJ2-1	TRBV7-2	ASSRSRSSYNEQF
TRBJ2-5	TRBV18	ASSPRGPGETQY
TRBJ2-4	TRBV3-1	ASSQWTAVDIQY
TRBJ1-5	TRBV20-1	SAGGLLGNQPQH
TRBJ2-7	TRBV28	ASSHRSYEQY
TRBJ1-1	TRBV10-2	ASSDTGNTEAF
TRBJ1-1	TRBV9	ASSVGPAGTEAF
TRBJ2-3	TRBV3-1	ASGGQTDTQY
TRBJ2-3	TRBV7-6	ASSLAGMGTDTQY
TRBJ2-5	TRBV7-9	ASSLDFGGHQETQY
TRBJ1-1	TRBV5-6	ASSSGLMNTEAF
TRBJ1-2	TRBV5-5	ASSLQGQGADYGYT